Listed here are 15 T cell receptor beta chains from one sample, sequenced in a study of memory CD4+ T cells and cytomegalovirus serostatus (dated by TCRdb to about 2019). Single viable CD3+CD4+CD8-CD45RO+ cells were sorted as memory CD4+ T cells on a FACSAria II. Receptor amplification or capture employed the immunoSEQ multiplex PCR assay. In TCRdb, the immuneACCESS table is reduced to in-frame sequences with V and J assigned. These tables do not hold every clone; where another copy was compared, an unresolved V gene accounts for under half, and the others remain unexplained. The sample contains around 76,000 clones, around four fifths of them found a single time. Approximately 2.8% of the sample is in the top ten clones. The sequencing input was memory CD4+ T cells from blood. These receptors all come from an adult in good health and CMV-seropositive.

The V call is TRBV2, the J call TRBJ2-2, with TRBD1 matching over 7 bases. CDR3 length equals 15 residues. The V gene's germline CDR1 is SNHLY and CDR2 FYNNEI. J lost 2 bases, V lost 6 bases, and 6 bases had no gene match. The CDR3 coding sequence is TGTGCCAGCAGCGCACAGGGGACCAACACCGGGGAGCTGTTTTTT. Translation: CASSAQGTNTGELFF.

This clone appeared a few times. The chain recombines TRBV7-2 with TRBJ1-5; 7 bases match TRBD1. Trimming at V came to 0 bases and at J to 5 bases, leaving 4 bases not matched to a gene. Germline assignment: CDR1 SGHTA and CDR2 FQGNSA. The CDR3 runs to 15 residues. Here the CDR3 reads CASSLAQGTDQPQHF. The CDR3 coding sequence is TGTGCCAGCAGCTTAGCACAGGGGACTGATCAGCCCCAGCATTTT.

In this sample, this clone turned up a few times. The chain combines TRBV29-1 with TRBJ1-1; no clear D gene. The germline CDR1 and CDR2 sequences are SQVTM and ANQGSEA. The length of the CDR3 is 11 residues. Trimming shortened V by 3 bases and J by 4 bases, and 6 bases separated the two germline ends. CDR3 amino acids: CSVEGSTEAFF. The CDR3 coding sequence is TGCAGCGTTGAGGGGTCCACTGAAGCTTTCTTT.

The genes are TRBV25-1 and TRBJ1-1, with a possible D match to TRBD1 (5 bases). Germline V CDR1 and CDR2: MGHDK, SYGVNS. V was clipped by 4 bases and J by 5 bases, with 11 bases between them. The CDR3 sequence is 13 residues long. The DNA of the CDR3 is TGTGCCAGCAGTGCGTTCCAGGGTACTGAAGCTTTCTTT. This translates into CASSAFQGTEAFF.

This sequence joins TRBV2 and TRBJ2-5; D unresolved. Germline V gives CDR1 SNHLY, CDR2 FYNNEI. This CDR3 has 13 residues. The V gene lost 4 bases and the J gene lost 5 bases, with 11 bases spanning the gap. The chain's CDR3 is CASSVYIGETQYF. DNA for the CDR3: TGTGCCAGCAGTGTTTACATCGGGGAGACCCAGTACTTC.

V is TRBV30 and J is TRBJ1-2; a possible D gene is TRBD1 (5 bases). The CDR3 contains 13 residues. Trimming removed 4 bases at V and 0 bases at J, with 9 bases between. The germline gives CDR1 GTSNPN, CDR2 SVGIG (reference sequence). CDR3 sequence: CAWTGQANYGYTF. Written as DNA, the CDR3 is TGTGCCTGGACTGGACAAGCTAACTATGGCTACACCTTC.

This clone was detected only a few times. The chain joins TRBV19 to TRBJ1-1, with D uncertain. Germline lookup yields CDR1 LNHDA and CDR2 SQIVND (reference sequence). Trimming took off 3 bases at V and 3 bases at J, with 14 bases between the two ends. The CDR3 runs to 15 residues. For the CDR3, the DNA is TGTGCCAGTAGTATTAATGGGGTTACGGACACTGAAGCTTTCTTT. Translation: CASSINGVTDTEAFF.

The chain combines TRBV5-1 with TRBJ1-1, with 8 nucleotides matching TRBD1. Germline values: CDR1 SGHRS, CDR2 YFSETQ. The CDR3 extends over 13 amino acids. V dropped 3 bases and J dropped 6; count of bases not matched to a gene: 4. The CDR3 spells CASSYRGSAEAFF. The CDR3 bases are TGCGCCAGCAGCTACAGGGGGTCGGCTGAAGCTTTCTTT.

The J gene is TRBJ1-6, the V gene TRBV20-1, with D possibly being TRBD1 (5 bases). Germline V CDR1 and CDR2: DFQATT, SNEGSKA (reference sequence). V lost 3 bases to trimming and J lost 10 bases, with 7 bases between them. This CDR3 contains 11 residues. CDR3 nucleotide sequence: TGCAGTGCTAGGAGGGACTCACCCCTCCACTTT. Translation gives CSARRDSPLHF.

The chain carries TRBV6-1 and TRBJ1-1; no clear D gene. CDR1 MNHNS and CDR2 SASEGT come from the germline V gene. Trimming took 7 bases from V and 3 from J, leaving 6 bases between them. The length of the CDR3 is 11 residues. The CDR3 sequence: CASTSDTEAFF. The CDR3 DNA follows: TGTGCCAGCACCTCCGACACTGAAGCTTTCTTT.

The chain carries TRBV2 and TRBJ2-3; 15 bases align to TRBD2. V was pared by 4 bases and J by 1 base, with 9 bases of the junction left unmatched. Germline V CDR1 and CDR2: SNHLY, FYNNEI. CDR3 length: 19 amino acids. The CDR3 nucleotides are TGTGCCAGCAGTGTCCGGACTAGCGGGAGGGCCCTTGGCACAGATACGCAGTATTTT. This encodes CASSVRTSGRALGTDTQYF.

The J gene is TRBJ2-3, the V gene TRBV5-1, with TRBD2 matching 7 bases. CDR1 and CDR2 from the germline V gene are SGHRS and YFSETQ. The CDR3 has 16 amino acids. V lost 0 bases and J lost 0; bases outside the gene matches: 4. The CDR3 spells CASSLASSGSTDTQYF. DNA for the CDR3: TGCGCCAGCAGCTTGGCCTCTAGCGGAAGCACAGATACGCAGTATTTT.

The chain recombines TRBV10-2 with TRBJ1-1; D uncertain. The CDR3 runs 13 residues. Germline CDR1 and CDR2: WSHSY and SAAADI. Trimming took off 6 bases at V and 1 base at J, with 9 bases between the two ends. The CDR3 DNA reads as TGCGCCAGCAGGGGTAGTCGGAACACTGAAGCTTTCTTT. This gives the protein CASRGSRNTEAFF.

The chain combines TRBV15 with TRBJ2-5, with 8 bases identical to TRBD1. Germline CDR1 is LNHNV and CDR2 is YYDKDF (reference sequence). The CDR3 extends over 14 amino acids. The J segment lost 4 bases and the V segment lost 9 bases, leaving 10 bases of the junction unmatched. The chain's CDR3 is CATRSRGRPETQYF. Here the CDR3 DNA reads TGTGCCACTCGGTCCAGGGGGCGCCCAGAGACCCAGTACTTC.

The CDR3 loop is CASSVGPGSYEQYF. CDR3 DNA: TGTGCCAGCAGCGTGGGTCCTGGGTCCTACGAGCAGTACTTC. The chain carries TRBV9 and TRBJ2-7; no clear D gene. The CDR3 loop spans 14 amino acids. The V end was cut by 2 bases, the J end by 1 base, with 10 bases between. Germline V CDR1 and CDR2: SGDLS, YYNGEE.